A selection of T cell receptor beta chains follows, all from one sample in a study of human T cells and chemical hapten exposure. From the RACE reads, TCRdb called clonotypes with MiXCR, one entry per CDR3 protein. The sample holds over 14,000 distinct CDR3 sequences, roughly 15% seen once. The sample in question was whole blood, obtained in connection with sensitization to the hapten diphenylcyclopropenone (DPC). The source of these receptors is a young woman with alopecia areata. Some clones in this sample may be carry-over from other donors' samples. CDR3s include the opening cysteine and the closing phenylalanine or tryptophan. D genes are given only for firm matches. Rows give clone size only sometimes, using once, few, many, or a class for an expanded clone.

D gene: -; J gene: TRBJ1-1; clone size: medium-sized; V gene: TRBV7-2; CDR3 protein: CASSLVQGIGEAFF; CDR3 DNA: TGTGCCAGCAGCTTAGTCCAGGGAATAGGTGAAGCTTTCTTT
D gene: TRBD1; J gene: TRBJ1-1; clone size: medium-sized; V gene: TRBV6-5; CDR3 protein: CASRSTGTGGEAFF; CDR3 DNA: TGTGCCAGCAGATCGACCGGGACAGGGGGCGAAGCTTTCTTT
D gene: -; J gene: TRBJ2-1; clone size: many; V gene: TRBV29-1; CDR3 protein: CSVRIRGPHEQFF; CDR3 DNA: TGCAGCGTGCGAATTAGGGGTCCCCATGAGCAGTTCTTC
D gene: TRBD1; J gene: TRBJ2-2; clone size: medium-sized; V gene: TRBV5-1; CDR3 protein: CASKFVTGSTGELFF; CDR3 DNA: TGCGCCAGCAAGTTCGTGACAGGGTCCACCGGGGAGCTGTTTTTT
D gene: TRBD2; J gene: TRBJ2-5; clone size: many; V gene: TRBV5-1; CDR3 protein: CASSRGTSGKETQYF; CDR3 DNA: TGCGCCAGCAGCAGGGGGACTAGCGGAAAAGAGACCCAGTACTTC
D gene: TRBD2; J gene: TRBJ2-3; clone size: medium-sized; V gene: TRBV6-6; CDR3 protein: CASSYSGSGGHRFGTDTQYF; CDR3 DNA: TGTGCCAGCAGTTACTCGGGTAGCGGGGGGCATCGGTTTGGCACAGATACGCAGTATTTT
D gene: -; J gene: TRBJ2-7; clone size: many; V gene: TRBV10-3; CDR3 protein: CAISENYEQYF; CDR3 DNA: TGTGCCATCAGCGAAAACTACGAGCAGTACTTC
D gene: -; J gene: TRBJ2-3; clone size: -; V gene: TRBV24-1; CDR3 protein: CATSDSGTDTQYF; CDR3 DNA: TGTGCCACCAGTGACAGTGGCACAGATACGCAGTATTTT
D gene: TRBD2; J gene: TRBJ2-1; clone size: medium-sized; V gene: TRBV2; CDR3 protein: CASSGTSGWFPHNEQFF; CDR3 DNA: TGTGCCAGCAGCGGGACTAGCGGGTGGTTCCCCCACAATGAGCAGTTCTTC
D gene: -; J gene: TRBJ1-2; clone size: many; V gene: TRBV29-1; CDR3 protein: CSVDNSGLANYGYTF; CDR3 DNA: TGCAGCGTCGACAACTCCGGATTAGCTAACTATGGCTACACCTTC
D gene: TRBD2; J gene: TRBJ2-7; clone size: -; V gene: TRBV7-2; CDR3 protein: CASSLAAGANEQYF; CDR3 DNA: TGTGCCAGCAGCTTAGCAGCGGGGGCGAACGAGCAGTACTTC
D gene: -; J gene: TRBJ2-6; clone size: medium-sized; V gene: TRBV10-2; CDR3 protein: CASSDSTSGANVLTF; CDR3 DNA: TGCGCCAGCAGTGATAGTACCTCTGGGGCCAACGTCCTGACTTTC
D gene: TRBD2; J gene: TRBJ2-1; clone size: -; V gene: TRBV11-2; CDR3 protein: CASSLELAGAYEQFF; CDR3 DNA: TGTGCCAGCAGCTTAGAACTAGCGGGAGCCTATGAGCAGTTCTTC
D gene: -; J gene: TRBJ2-3; clone size: -; V gene: TRBV3-1; CDR3 protein: CASSPNALYSTDTQYF; CDR3 DNA: TGTGCCAGCAGCCCAAATGCGCTGTATAGCACAGATACGCAGTATTTT
D gene: TRBD1; J gene: TRBJ1-6; clone size: many; V gene: TRBV7-9; CDR3 protein: CASTDRPNSPLHF; CDR3 DNA: TGTGCCAGCACGGACAGGCCCAATTCACCCCTCCACTTT
D gene: TRBD2; J gene: TRBJ2-3; clone size: medium-sized; V gene: TRBV7-9; CDR3 protein: CASSPTGTSSTDTQYF; CDR3 DNA: TGTGCCAGCAGCCCCACCGGGACTAGCTCCACAGATACGCAGTATTTT
D gene: TRBD1; J gene: TRBJ2-2; clone size: many; V gene: TRBV25-1; CDR3 protein: CASEGTGHSAGELFF; CDR3 DNA: TGTGCCAGCGAGGGGACAGGGCATTCGGCCGGGGAGCTGTTTTTT
D gene: TRBD1; J gene: TRBJ1-6; clone size: medium-sized; V gene: TRBV6-5; CDR3 protein: CASSSPTGGDSPLHF; CDR3 DNA: TGTGCCAGCAGTTCTCCCACAGGGGGAGATTCACCCCTCCACTTT
D gene: -; J gene: TRBJ1-1; clone size: many; V gene: TRBV6-6; CDR3 protein: CASTLSTANTEAFF; CDR3 DNA: TGTGCCAGCACCCTATCGACGGCGAACACTGAAGCTTTCTTT
D gene: -; J gene: TRBJ2-7; clone size: many; V gene: TRBV5-1; CDR3 protein: CASSLTASYEQYF; CDR3 DNA: TGCGCCAGCAGCTTGACAGCCTCCTACGAGCAGTACTTC
D gene: TRBD2; J gene: TRBJ2-1; clone size: many; V gene: TRBV11-3; CDR3 protein: CASSLDLAGPYNEQFF; CDR3 DNA: TGTGCCAGCAGCTTAGATCTAGCGGGTCCTTACAATGAGCAGTTCTTC
D gene: -; J gene: TRBJ2-1; clone size: many; V gene: TRBV20-1; CDR3 protein: CSASRIPREQFF; CDR3 DNA: TGCAGTGCTAGTAGGATCCCTCGGGAGCAGTTCTTC
D gene: -; J gene: TRBJ2-3; clone size: many; V gene: TRBV9; CDR3 protein: CASSRDLFGTDTQYF; CDR3 DNA: TGTGCCAGCTCCCGGGATTTGTTCGGCACAGATACGCAGTATTTT
D gene: TRBD2; J gene: TRBJ2-1; clone size: medium-sized; V gene: TRBV11-3; CDR3 protein: CASSPWTSGTSSYNEQFF; CDR3 DNA: TGTGCCAGCAGCCCTTGGACTAGCGGGACCTCTTCCTACAATGAGCAGTTCTTC
D gene: TRBD1; J gene: TRBJ2-4; clone size: many; V gene: TRBV10-3; CDR3 protein: CAISESKQGADIQYF; CDR3 DNA: TGTGCCATCAGTGAGTCGAAACAGGGGGCAGACATTCAGTACTTC
D gene: TRBD1; J gene: TRBJ2-7; clone size: medium-sized; V gene: TRBV3-1; CDR3 protein: CASSDRGTYEQYF; CDR3 DNA: TGTGCCAGCAGTGACAGGGGAACCTACGAGCAGTACTTC
D gene: TRBD1; J gene: TRBJ1-4; clone size: -; V gene: TRBV6-6; CDR3 protein: CASSHGQGGEKLFF; CDR3 DNA: TGTGCCAGCAGCCACGGACAGGGAGGTGAAAAACTGTTTTTT
D gene: -; J gene: TRBJ1-4; clone size: -; V gene: TRBV28; CDR3 protein: CASIHIVRGRDPTNEKLFF; CDR3 DNA: TGTGCCAGCATCCATATTGTGAGGGGCCGCGATCCAACTAATGAAAAACTGTTTTTT
D gene: -; J gene: TRBJ1-4; clone size: medium-sized; V gene: TRBV7-9; CDR3 protein: CASSLGQGNEKLFF; CDR3 DNA: TGTGCCAGCAGCTTGGGTCAGGGGAATGAAAAACTGTTTTTT
D gene: -; J gene: TRBJ1-1; clone size: medium-sized; V gene: TRBV7-9; CDR3 protein: CASSPDTPGTEAFF; CDR3 DNA: TGTGCCAGCAGCCCGGACACCCCCGGGACTGAAGCTTTCTTT
D gene: TRBD1; J gene: TRBJ1-4; clone size: medium-sized; V gene: TRBV20-1; CDR3 protein: CSAMQPGQGASKLFF; CDR3 DNA: TGCAGTGCTATGCAGCCGGGACAGGGGGCGTCAAAACTGTTTTTT
D gene: -; J gene: TRBJ1-2; clone size: many; V gene: TRBV29-1; CDR3 protein: CSANLQGTRGYTF; CDR3 DNA: TGCAGCGCTAACTTACAGGGAACGAGGGGCTACACCTTC
D gene: -; J gene: TRBJ2-3; clone size: many; V gene: TRBV2; CDR3 protein: CASSNRVDTQYF; CDR3 DNA: TGTGCCAGCAGTAACAGGGTTGATACGCAGTATTTT
D gene: -; J gene: TRBJ2-3; clone size: many; V gene: TRBV9; CDR3 protein: CASKRGPAVGDTQYF; CDR3 DNA: TGTGCCAGCAAACGGGGACCGGCTGTTGGGGATACGCAGTATTTT
D gene: -; J gene: TRBJ2-3; clone size: many; V gene: TRBV4-3; CDR3 protein: CASSQEGYSHTDTQYF; CDR3 DNA: TGCGCCAGCAGCCAAGAAGGGTACAGCCACACAGATACGCAGTATTTT
D gene: -; J gene: TRBJ2-5; clone size: few; V gene: TRBV7-3; CDR3 protein: CASSLMASDQETQYF; CDR3 DNA: TGTGCCAGCAGCTTAATGGCTAGCGACCAAGAGACCCAGTACTTC
D gene: -; J gene: TRBJ1-4; clone size: medium-sized; V gene: TRBV7-9; CDR3 protein: CASSLVQATNEKLFF; CDR3 DNA: TGTGCCAGCAGCTTAGTCCAGGCAACTAATGAAAAACTGTTTTTT
D gene: -; J gene: TRBJ2-3; clone size: many; V gene: TRBV7-2; CDR3 protein: CASSLLDRYTDTQYF; CDR3 DNA: TGTGCCAGCAGCTTGCTTGACAGGTACACAGATACGCAGTATTTT
D gene: -; J gene: TRBJ2-2; clone size: many; V gene: TRBV15; CDR3 protein: CATSRDTQGTGELFF; CDR3 DNA: TGTGCCACCAGCAGAGATACACAGGGCACCGGGGAGCTGTTTTTT
D gene: -; J gene: TRBJ1-1; clone size: -; V gene: TRBV28; CDR3 protein: CASSLSTKAFF; CDR3 DNA: TGTGCCAGCAGTTTGAGCACAAAAGCTTTCTTT